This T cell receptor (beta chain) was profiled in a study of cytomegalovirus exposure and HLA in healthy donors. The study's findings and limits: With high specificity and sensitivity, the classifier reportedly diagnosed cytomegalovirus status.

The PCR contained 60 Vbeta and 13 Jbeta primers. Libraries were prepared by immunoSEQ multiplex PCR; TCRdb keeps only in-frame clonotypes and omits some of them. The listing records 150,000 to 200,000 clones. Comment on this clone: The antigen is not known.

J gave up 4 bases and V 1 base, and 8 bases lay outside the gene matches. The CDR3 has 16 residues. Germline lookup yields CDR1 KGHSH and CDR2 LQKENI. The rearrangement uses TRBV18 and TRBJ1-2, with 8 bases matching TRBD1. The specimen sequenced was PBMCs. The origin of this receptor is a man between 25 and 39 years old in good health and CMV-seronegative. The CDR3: CASSPQTGERRYGYTF. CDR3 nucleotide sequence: TGTGCCAGCTCACCACAGACAGGGGAAAGGCGCTATGGCTACACCTTC.